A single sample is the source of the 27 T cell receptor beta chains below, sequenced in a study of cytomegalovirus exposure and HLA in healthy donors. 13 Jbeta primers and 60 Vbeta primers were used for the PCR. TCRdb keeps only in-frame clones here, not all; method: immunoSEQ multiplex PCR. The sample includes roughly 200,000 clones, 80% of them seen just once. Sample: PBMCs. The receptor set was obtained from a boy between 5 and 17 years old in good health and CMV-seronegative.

Written as DNA, the CDR3 is TGCGCCAGCAGCTTACAGGGTGATGGAAACACCATATATTTT. Its protein is CASSLQGDGNTIYF. The chain has TRBV5-1 and TRBJ1-3; D possibly corresponds to TRBD1 (6 bases). In germline, CDR1 is SGHRS, CDR2 YFSETQ. V lost 2 bases and J lost 3, with 9 bases in between. The CDR3 extends over 14 amino acids.

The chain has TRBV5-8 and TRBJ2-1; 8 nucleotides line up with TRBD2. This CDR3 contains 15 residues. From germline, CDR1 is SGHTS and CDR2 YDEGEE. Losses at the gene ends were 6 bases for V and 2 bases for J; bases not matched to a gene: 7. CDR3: CASTFGAGAYNEQFF. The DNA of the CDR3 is TGTGCCAGCACCTTCGGAGCGGGAGCCTACAATGAGCAGTTCTTC.

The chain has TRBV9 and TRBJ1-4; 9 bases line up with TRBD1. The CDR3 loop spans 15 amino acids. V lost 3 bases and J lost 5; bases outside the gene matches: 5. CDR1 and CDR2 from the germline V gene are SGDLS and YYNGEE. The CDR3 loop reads CASSGPGTGNEKLFF. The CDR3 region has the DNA TGTGCCAGCAGCGGCCCCGGGACAGGGAATGAAAAACTGTTTTTT.

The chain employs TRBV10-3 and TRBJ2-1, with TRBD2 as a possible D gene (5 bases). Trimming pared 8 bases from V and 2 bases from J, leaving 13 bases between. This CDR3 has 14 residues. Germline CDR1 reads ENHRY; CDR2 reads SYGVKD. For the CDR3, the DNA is TGTGCCATCCGTCCAGCGGCCACCTACAATGAGCAGTTCTTC. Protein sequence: CAIRPAATYNEQFF.

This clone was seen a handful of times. CDR3 nucleotides: TGCAGCGTTGTCGGGATAGCGGGAGGCTCCTACGAGCAGTACTTC. Amino acids: CSVVGIAGGSYEQYF. V is TRBV29-1 and J is TRBJ2-7, with TRBD2 matching over 10 bases. V trimming: 4 bases; J trimming: 0 bases; junction bases outside the gene matches: 6. The CDR3 contains 15 residues. Germline V gives CDR1 SQVTM, CDR2 ANQGSEA.

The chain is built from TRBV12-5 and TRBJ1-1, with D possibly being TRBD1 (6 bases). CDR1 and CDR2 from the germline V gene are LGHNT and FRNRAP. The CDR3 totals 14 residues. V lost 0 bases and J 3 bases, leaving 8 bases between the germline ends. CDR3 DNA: TGTGCTAGTGGTTTGGTACAGGGTTACACTGAAGCTTTCTTT. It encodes CASGLVQGYTEAFF. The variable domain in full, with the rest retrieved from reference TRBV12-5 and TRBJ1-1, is DARVTQTPRHKVTEMGQEVTMRCQPILGHNTVFWYRQTMMQGLELLAYFRNRAPLDDSGMPKDRFSAEMPDATLATLKIQPSEPRDSAVYFCASGLVQGYTEAFFGQGTRLTVV.

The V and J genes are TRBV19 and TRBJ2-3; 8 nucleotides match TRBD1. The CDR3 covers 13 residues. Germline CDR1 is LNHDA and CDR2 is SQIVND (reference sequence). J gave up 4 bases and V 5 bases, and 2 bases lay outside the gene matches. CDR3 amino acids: CASSSQGADTQYF. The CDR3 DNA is TGTGCCAGTAGTTCACAGGGGGCAGATACGCAGTATTTT.

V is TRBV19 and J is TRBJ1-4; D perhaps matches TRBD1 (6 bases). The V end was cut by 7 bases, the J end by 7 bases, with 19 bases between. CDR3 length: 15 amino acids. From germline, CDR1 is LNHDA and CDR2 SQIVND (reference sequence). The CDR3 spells CASNNRGGRLEKLFF. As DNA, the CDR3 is TGTGCCAGTAACAATAGGGGGGGGCGCCTTGAAAAACTGTTTTTT.

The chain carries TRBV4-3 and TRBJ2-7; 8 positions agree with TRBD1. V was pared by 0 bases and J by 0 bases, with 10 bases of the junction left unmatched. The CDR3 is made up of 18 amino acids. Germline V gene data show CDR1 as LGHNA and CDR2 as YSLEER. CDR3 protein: CASSQEAGGRGPSYEQYF. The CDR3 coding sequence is TGCGCCAGCAGCCAAGAGGCAGGGGGCAGGGGGCCCTCCTACGAGCAGTACTTC.

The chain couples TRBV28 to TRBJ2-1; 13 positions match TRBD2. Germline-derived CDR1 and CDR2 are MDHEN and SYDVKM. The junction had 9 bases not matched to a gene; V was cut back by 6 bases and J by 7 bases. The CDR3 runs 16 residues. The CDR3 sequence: CASRTSGGADLNEQFF. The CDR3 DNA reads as TGTGCCAGCAGAACTAGCGGGGGGGCTGATTTGAATGAGCAGTTCTTC.

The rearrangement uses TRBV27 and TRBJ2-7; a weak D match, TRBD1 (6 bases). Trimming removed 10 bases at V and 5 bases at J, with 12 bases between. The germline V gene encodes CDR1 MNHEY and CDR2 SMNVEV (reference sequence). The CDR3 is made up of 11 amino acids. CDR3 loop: CATDTGHEQYF. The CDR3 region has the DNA TGTGCCACTGACACAGGGCACGAGCAGTACTTC.

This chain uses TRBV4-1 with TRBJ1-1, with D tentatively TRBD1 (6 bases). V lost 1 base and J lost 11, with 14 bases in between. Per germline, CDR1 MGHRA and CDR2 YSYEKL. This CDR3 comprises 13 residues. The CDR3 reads CASSQAAGDMAFF. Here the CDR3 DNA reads TGCGCCAGCAGCCAAGCCGCCGGGGACATGGCTTTCTTT.

CDR3 in amino acids: CASSNRDRFDYGYTF. The CDR3 DNA reads as TGTGCCAGCTCAAACCGGGACAGGTTTGACTATGGCTACACCTTC. This chain links TRBV18 with TRBJ1-2, with 8 bases identical to TRBD1. The germline gives CDR1 KGHSH, CDR2 LQKENI. Losses at the gene ends were 5 bases for V and 3 bases for J; bases not matched to a gene: 8. The CDR3 totals 15 residues.

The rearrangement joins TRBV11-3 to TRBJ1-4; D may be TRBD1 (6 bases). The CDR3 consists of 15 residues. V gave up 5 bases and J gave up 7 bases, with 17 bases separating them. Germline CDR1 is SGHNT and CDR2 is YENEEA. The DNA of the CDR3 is TGTGCCAGCAGCGACCGTAAAGGACAGACTGAAAAACTGTTTTTT. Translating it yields CASSDRKGQTEKLFF.

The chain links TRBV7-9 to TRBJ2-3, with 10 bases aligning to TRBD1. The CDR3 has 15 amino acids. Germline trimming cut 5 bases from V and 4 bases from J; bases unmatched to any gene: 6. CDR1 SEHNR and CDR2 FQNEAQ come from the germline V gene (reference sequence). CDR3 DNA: TGTGCCAGCAGCCGATGGGACAGGGGCGCAGATACGCAGTATTTT. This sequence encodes CASSRWDRGADTQYF.

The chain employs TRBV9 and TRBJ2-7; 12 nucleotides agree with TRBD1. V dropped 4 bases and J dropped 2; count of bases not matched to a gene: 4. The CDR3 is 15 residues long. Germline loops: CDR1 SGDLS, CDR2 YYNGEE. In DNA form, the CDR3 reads TGTGCCAGCAGCTTCCGGGACAGGGGGCCCTACGAGCAGTACTTC. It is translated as CASSFRDRGPYEQYF.

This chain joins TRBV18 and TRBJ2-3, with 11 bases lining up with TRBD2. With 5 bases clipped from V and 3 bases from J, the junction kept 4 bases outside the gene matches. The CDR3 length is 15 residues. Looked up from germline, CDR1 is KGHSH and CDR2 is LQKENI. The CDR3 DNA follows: TGTGCCAGCTCAGGGGGACTAGCGGTGACAGATACGCAGTATTTT. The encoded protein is CASSGGLAVTDTQYF.

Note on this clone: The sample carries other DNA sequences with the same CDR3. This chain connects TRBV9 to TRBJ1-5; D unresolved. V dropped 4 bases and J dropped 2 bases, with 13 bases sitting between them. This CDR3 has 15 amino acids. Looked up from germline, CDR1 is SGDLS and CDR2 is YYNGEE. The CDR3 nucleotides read TGTGCCAGCAGCCCGGAGGCCGGGGGCAATCAGCCCCAGCATTTT. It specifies CASSPEAGGNQPQHF.

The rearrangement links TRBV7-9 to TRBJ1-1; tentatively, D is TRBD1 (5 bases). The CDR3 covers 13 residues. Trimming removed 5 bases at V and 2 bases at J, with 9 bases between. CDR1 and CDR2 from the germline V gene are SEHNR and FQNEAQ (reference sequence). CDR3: CASSTTANTEAFF. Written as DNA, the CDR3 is TGTGCCAGCAGCACGACAGCTAACACTGAAGCTTTCTTT.

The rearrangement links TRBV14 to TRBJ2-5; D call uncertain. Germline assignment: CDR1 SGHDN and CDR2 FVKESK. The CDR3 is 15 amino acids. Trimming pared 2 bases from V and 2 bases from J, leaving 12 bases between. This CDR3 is CASSQKVGRQETQYF. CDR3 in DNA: TGTGCCAGCAGCCAAAAAGTAGGCAGGCAAGAGACCCAGTACTTC.

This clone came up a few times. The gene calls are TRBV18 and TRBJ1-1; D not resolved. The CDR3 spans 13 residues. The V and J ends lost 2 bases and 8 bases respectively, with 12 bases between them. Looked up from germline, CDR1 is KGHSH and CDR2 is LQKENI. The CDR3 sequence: CASSPFEAQEAFF. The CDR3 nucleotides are TGTGCCAGCTCACCATTTGAAGCACAGGAAGCTTTCTTT.

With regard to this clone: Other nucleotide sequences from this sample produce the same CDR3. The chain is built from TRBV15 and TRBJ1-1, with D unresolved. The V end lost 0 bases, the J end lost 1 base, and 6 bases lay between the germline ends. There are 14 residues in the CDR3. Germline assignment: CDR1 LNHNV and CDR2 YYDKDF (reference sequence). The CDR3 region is CATSRDRGNTEAFF. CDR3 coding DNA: TGTGCCACCAGCAGAGATCGGGGGAACACTGAAGCTTTCTTT.

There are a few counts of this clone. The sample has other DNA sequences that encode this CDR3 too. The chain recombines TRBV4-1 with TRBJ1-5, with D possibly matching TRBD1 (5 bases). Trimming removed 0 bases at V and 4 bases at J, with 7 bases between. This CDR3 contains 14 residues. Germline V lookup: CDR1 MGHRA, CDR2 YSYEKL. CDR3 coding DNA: TGCGCCAGCAGCCAAGATCGGGGGAATCAGCCCCAGCATTTT. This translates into CASSQDRGNQPQHF.

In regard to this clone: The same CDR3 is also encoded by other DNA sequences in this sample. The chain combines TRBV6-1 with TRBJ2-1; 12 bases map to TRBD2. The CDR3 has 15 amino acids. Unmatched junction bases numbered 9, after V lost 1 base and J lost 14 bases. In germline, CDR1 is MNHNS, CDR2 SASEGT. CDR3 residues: CASSEEGRLAGEEFF. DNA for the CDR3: TGTGCCAGCAGTGAAGAGGGGAGACTAGCGGGAGAGGAGTTCTTC.

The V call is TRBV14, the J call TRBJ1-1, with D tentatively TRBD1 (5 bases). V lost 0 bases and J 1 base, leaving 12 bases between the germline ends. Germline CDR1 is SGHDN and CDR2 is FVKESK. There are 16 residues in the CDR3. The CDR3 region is CASSQDHRFPNTEAFF. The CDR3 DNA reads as TGTGCCAGCAGCCAAGATCACAGGTTTCCGAACACTGAAGCTTTCTTT.

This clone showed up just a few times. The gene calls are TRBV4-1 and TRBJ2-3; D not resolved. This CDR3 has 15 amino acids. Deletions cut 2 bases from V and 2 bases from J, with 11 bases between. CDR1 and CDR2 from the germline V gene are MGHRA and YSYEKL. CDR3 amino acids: CASSQYSILTDTQYF. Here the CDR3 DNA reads TGCGCCAGCAGCCAATACAGCATTCTCACAGATACGCAGTATTTT.

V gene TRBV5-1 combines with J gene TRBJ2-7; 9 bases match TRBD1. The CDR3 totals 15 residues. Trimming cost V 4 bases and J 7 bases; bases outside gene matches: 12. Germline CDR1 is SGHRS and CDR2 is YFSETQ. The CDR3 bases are TGCGCCAGCAGCCTCCGGACAGGGGAAGGATTTGAGCAGTACTTC. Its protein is CASSLRTGEGFEQYF.